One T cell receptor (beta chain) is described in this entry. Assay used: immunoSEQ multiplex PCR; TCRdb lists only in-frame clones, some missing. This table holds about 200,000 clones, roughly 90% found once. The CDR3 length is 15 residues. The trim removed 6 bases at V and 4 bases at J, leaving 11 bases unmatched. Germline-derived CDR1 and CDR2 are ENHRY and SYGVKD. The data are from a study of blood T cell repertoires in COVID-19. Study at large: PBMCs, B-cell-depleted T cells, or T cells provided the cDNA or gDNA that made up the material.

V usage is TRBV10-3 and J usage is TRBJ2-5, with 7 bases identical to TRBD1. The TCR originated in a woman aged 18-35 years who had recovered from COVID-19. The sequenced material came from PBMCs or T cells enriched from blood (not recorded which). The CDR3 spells CAISDTTGVPETQYF. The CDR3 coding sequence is TGTGCCATCAGCGATACCACAGGGGTCCCAGAGACCCAGTACTTC.